Listed below are T cell receptor beta chains from one sample, sequenced in a study of monozygotic twins with inflammatory bowel disease. Following a re-call of the 5' RACE reads, TCRdb has one entry per CDR3 protein and lacks DNA. This table holds about 330,000 distinct CDR3 sequences. Material: blood. The receptors stem from a human donor with ulcerative colitis or Crohn's disease, or a healthy co-twin of an affected twin (not recorded which). Both conserved end residues are part of each CDR3.

j_gene | v_gene | CDR3aa
TRBJ1-1 | TRBV29-1 | CSVDGWTEAFF
TRBJ2-7 | TRBV7-6 | CASSIGARDSSYEQYF
TRBJ2-3 | TRBV15 | CATSRDAARGAGTDTQYF
TRBJ2-1 | TRBV5-5 | CASSLANRNEQFF
TRBJ2-2 | TRBV6-1 | CASSGNPGQGTGELFF
TRBJ2-3 | TRBV7-2 | CASSPPGGRGTDTQYF
TRBJ2-1 | TRBV5-1 | CASSLGVLGPYNEQFF
TRBJ2-1 | TRBV3-1 | CASERTGENEQFF
TRBJ2-7 | TRBV4-1 | CASSQFYEQYF
TRBJ1-1 | TRBV7-8 | CASSSRGRAGLNTEAFF
TRBJ2-7 | TRBV5-1 | CASSLDRANAGQYF
TRBJ1-1 | TRBV5-5 | CASSLAYSDTEAFF
TRBJ2-1 | TRBV24-1 | CATSGSGGSYNEQFF
TRBJ2-7 | TRBV23-1 | CASSPRIARCSYEQYF
TRBJ2-2 | TRBV6-1 | CASSRLAGGSNTGELFF
TRBJ2-7 | TRBV7-8 | CASSLGPSEQYF
TRBJ1-5 | TRBV28 | CASSLLDMTGNQPQHF
TRBJ2-3 | TRBV7-2 | CASSGRDTQHF
TRBJ1-2 | TRBV29-1 | CSVEEYDGYTF
TRBJ2-5 | TRBV29-1 | CSARTRGSGETQYF
TRBJ2-5 | TRBV5-4 | CASSSDRRQETQYF
TRBJ2-3 | TRBV19 | CASSSIGSTDTQYF
TRBJ1-3 | TRBV30 | CAWSVRGTAGNTIYF